This T cell receptor (beta chain) is from a study of cytomegalovirus exposure and HLA in healthy donors. Vbeta (60) and Jbeta (13) primers were used in the PCR. Some clones are missing from TCRdb's copy, which holds only in-frame ones; the method was immunoSEQ multiplex PCR. The specimen's table records some 130,000 clones. Sequenced sample: PBMCs. The source is a middle-aged woman in good health and CMV-seropositive.

CDR3 amino acids: CASSWDRASEQYF. CDR3 nucleotides: TGTGCCAGCTCCTGGGACAGGGCTAGTGAGCAGTACTTC. This chain joins TRBV27 and TRBJ2-5, with 9 bases aligning to TRBD1. The CDR3 is 13 residues long. The junction had 12 bases not matched to a gene; V was cut back by 8 bases and J by 11 bases. Germline V gene lookup returns CDR1 MNHEY and CDR2 SMNVEV (reference sequence).